These 21 T cell receptor beta chains were all obtained from the same sample, sequenced in a study of blood T cell repertoires in COVID-19. Produced via immunoSEQ multiplex PCR; TCRdb's table is partial and in-frame only. The table has about 160,000 clones, 81% seen once. The sample comprised PBMCs or T cells enriched from blood (not recorded which). The receptors were gathered from a woman in her thirties or forties with acute COVID-19.

The rearrangement joins TRBV6-5 to TRBJ2-7, with 8 bases fitting TRBD1. The CDR3 consists of 15 residues. Trimming took 0 bases from V and 6 from J; bases not matched to a gene: 7. Germline V gene data show CDR1 as MNHEY and CDR2 as SVGAGI. The CDR3 DNA reads as TGTGCCAGCAGTTACTCAGCAGGGGGCGTATCCGAGCAGTACTTC. It encodes CASSYSAGGVSEQYF.

The chain recombines TRBV5-1 with TRBJ1-2; 8 nucleotides match TRBD1. The CDR3 totals 15 residues. Germline CDR1 reads SGHRS; CDR2 reads YFSETQ. Unmatched junction bases numbered 3, after V lost 0 bases and J lost 2 bases. This CDR3 reads CASSLEGQANYGYTF. The CDR3 DNA sequence: TGCGCCAGCAGCTTGGAGGGACAGGCGAACTATGGCTACACCTTC. Based on the CDR3 plus reference TRBV5-1 and TRBJ1-2, the full variable domain is KAGVTQTPRYLIKTRGQQVTLSCSPISGHRSVSWYQQTPGQGLQFLFEYFSETQRNKGNFPGRFSGRQFSNSRSEMNVSTLELGDSALYLCASSLEGQANYGYTFGSGTRLTVV.

The chain is built from TRBV2 and TRBJ1-2; 8 bases map to TRBD1. Trimming at V came to 0 bases and at J to 4 bases, leaving 4 bases not matched to a gene. The germline CDR1 and CDR2 sequences are SNHLY and FYNNEI. The CDR3 has 15 amino acids. CDR3 coding DNA: TGTGCCAGCAGTGAAGCACAGGGGGGGTTCTATGGCTACACCTTC. This translates into CASSEAQGGFYGYTF.

The chain employs TRBV4-1 and TRBJ1-6; no clear D. V was pared by 6 bases and J by 3 bases, with 9 bases between. Germline loops: CDR1 MGHRA, CDR2 YSYEKL. The CDR3 consists of 14 residues. CDR3 sequence: CASSQAFYNSPLHF. The CDR3 DNA reads TGCGCCAGCAGTCAGGCGTTCTATAATTCACCCCTCCACTTT.

The chain links TRBV5-6 to TRBJ2-3; D perhaps matches TRBD1 (5 bases). The germline V gene encodes CDR1 SGHDT and CDR2 YYEEEE. V dropped 5 bases and J dropped 3 bases, with 7 bases sitting between them. This CDR3 contains 12 residues. In DNA form, the CDR3 reads TGTGCCAGCAGTCCAGGGACAGATACGCAGTATTTT. Encoded protein: CASSPGTDTQYF.

This chain connects TRBV14 to TRBJ2-3; no firm D call. CDR1 and CDR2 (germline): SGHDN, FVKESK. The CDR3 length is 12 residues. V gave up 2 bases and J gave up 6 bases, with 6 bases separating them. CDR3 residues: CASSQPGDTQYF. The CDR3 coding sequence is TGTGCCAGCAGCCAACCAGGTGATACGCAGTATTTT.

V is TRBV6-1 and J is TRBJ1-2; no definite D call. Trimming removed 1 base at V and 8 bases at J, with 11 bases between. This CDR3 comprises 13 residues. Germline CDR1 MNHNS, CDR2 SASEGT. The CDR3 DNA follows: TGTGCCAGCAGTGAAGACCCGAGGATAGGCTACACCTTC. Translating gives CASSEDPRIGYTF.

The V gene is TRBV6-1, the J gene TRBJ1-2; 9 bases are a match to TRBD1. Germline V gene sequence: CDR1 MNHNS, CDR2 SASEGT. J lost 4 bases, V lost 3 bases, and 3 bases had no gene match. The CDR3 runs to 14 residues. The CDR3 here is CASSDGTGTYGYTF. CDR3 nucleotide sequence: TGTGCCAGCAGTGATGGGACAGGGACCTATGGCTACACCTTC.

The rearrangement joins TRBV5-6 to TRBJ1-5, with TRBD1 identical over 7 bases. V gave up 3 bases and J gave up 5 bases; unmatched junction bases: 5. CDR1 and CDR2 (germline): SGHDT, YYEEEE. The CDR3 has 14 residues. The CDR3 loop is CASSSGTADQPQHF. DNA of the CDR3: TGTGCCAGCAGCTCCGGGACAGCTGATCAGCCCCAGCATTTT.

This sequence joins TRBV11-1 and TRBJ2-1; 13 bases agree with TRBD2. The germline V gene has CDR1 SGHAT and CDR2 FQDESV (reference sequence). The V gene end was trimmed by 11 bases and the J gene end by 9 bases; junction bases not matched to a gene: 7. The CDR3 totals 13 residues. CDR3 sequence (DNA): TGTGCCTGTCGACTAGCGGGAGGTGGTGAGCAGTTCTTC. It translates to CACRLAGGGEQFF.

The rearrangement joins TRBV7-9 to TRBJ2-1, with TRBD2 as a possible D gene (5 bases). In germline, CDR1 is SEHNR, CDR2 FQNEAQ (reference sequence). The length of the CDR3 is 16 residues. Trimming took 4 bases from V and 7 from J, leaving 20 bases between them. CDR3 coding DNA: TGTGCCAGCAGCTACGGAGCGGCTCCTCCCGTGAATGAGCAGTTCTTC. Protein: CASSYGAAPPVNEQFF.

V is TRBV30 and J is TRBJ1-2; TRBD1 matches at 8 bases. V dropped 2 bases and J dropped 7; count of bases not matched to a gene: 9. The CDR3 runs to 14 residues. CDR1 and CDR2 (germline): GTSNPN, SVGIG (reference sequence). CDR3 bases: TGTGCCTGGAGTTCAACCTGGACAGGGCCTGGCTACACCTTC. Protein: CAWSSTWTGPGYTF.

The V and J genes are TRBV6-5 and TRBJ2-2; 7 nucleotides line up with TRBD1. The CDR3 loop spans 12 amino acids. The V segment lost 6 bases and the J segment 8 bases; nucleotides outside the gene matches: 3. CDR1 MNHEY and CDR2 SVGAGI come from the germline V gene. CDR3 region: CASSNRGGELFF. Here the CDR3 DNA reads TGTGCCAGCAGCAACAGGGGAGGGGAGCTGTTTTTT.

The chain has TRBV5-6 and TRBJ2-2; no reliable D call. Deletions cut 3 bases from V and 4 bases from J, with 10 bases between. Germline-derived CDR1 and CDR2 are SGHDT and YYEEEE. The CDR3 loop spans 14 amino acids. The CDR3 DNA follows: TGTGCCAGCAGCTGGCAGGTGATCACCGGGGAGCTGTTTTTT. Protein: CASSWQVITGELFF.

This chain links TRBV7-3 with TRBJ2-1; D possibly corresponds to TRBD2 (5 bases). CDR1 and CDR2 from the germline V gene are SGHTA and FQGTGA. CDR3 size: 17 residues. V lost 0 bases and J 9 bases, leaving 21 bases between the germline ends. CDR3 coding DNA: TGTGCCAGCAGCTTAACGGGTCTTGGACTCCACACCCCTGAGCAGTTCTTC. Translated: CASSLTGLGLHTPEQFF.

V usage is TRBV7-9 and J usage is TRBJ2-1; 8 bases map to TRBD2. Trimming took 3 bases from V and 3 from J; bases not matched to a gene: 1. Germline values: CDR1 SEHNR, CDR2 FQNEAQ (reference sequence). This CDR3 has 14 amino acids. CDR3 nucleotides: TGTGCCAGCAGCTTGAGCGGGGGCTACAATGAGCAGTTCTTC. Translation: CASSLSGGYNEQFF.

This chain links TRBV12-3 or TRBV12-4 with TRBJ1-2; D is undetermined. Trimming stripped 3 bases from V and 4 bases from J, with 9 bases between. This CDR3 region has 13 residues. CDR3 sequence reads: CASSFIASYGYTF. DNA for the CDR3: TGTGCCAGCAGTTTTATAGCCAGCTATGGCTACACCTTC.

This chain links TRBV7-9 with TRBJ2-1; D is possibly TRBD1 (6 bases). CDR3 length: 16 residues. Germline lookup yields CDR1 SEHNR and CDR2 FQNEAQ (reference sequence). V lost 1 base and J 5 bases, leaving 15 bases between the germline ends. CDR3 residues: CASSLGYGTGNNEQFF. CDR3 nucleotide sequence: TGTGCCAGCAGCTTAGGGTATGGAACAGGGAACAATGAGCAGTTCTTC.

In nucleotides, the CDR3 is TGTGCCAGCAGCCAAGAGGGTAGCGGGCCCACAGATACGCAGTATTTT. Translation gives CASSQEGSGPTDTQYF. The chain has TRBV4-2 and TRBJ2-3, with TRBD2 matching over 7 bases. Germline V lookup: CDR1 LGHNA, CDR2 YNFKEQ. V lost 0 bases and J lost 2; bases outside the gene matches: 5. The CDR3 contains 16 residues.

This clone was seen only once. This chain joins TRBV4-1 and TRBJ2-5, with D uncertain. Germline CDR1 reads MGHRA; CDR2 reads YSYEKL. The CDR3 loop spans 14 amino acids. The V and J ends lost 0 bases and 7 bases respectively, with 12 bases between them. The CDR3 loop reads CASSQDSLRGTQYF. CDR3 sequence (DNA): TGCGCCAGCAGCCAAGATTCCCTAAGAGGGACCCAGTACTTC.

V gene TRBV19 combines with J gene TRBJ2-2; 12 bases line up with TRBD2. The CDR3 spans 15 residues. The germline gives CDR1 LNHDA, CDR2 SQIVND (reference sequence). V lost 5 bases to trimming and J lost 5 bases; unmatched junction nucleotides: 3. The CDR3 here is CASSSGLAGTGELFF. The CDR3 DNA follows: TGTGCCAGTAGTTCCGGACTAGCGGGAACCGGGGAGCTGTTTTTT.